This T cell receptor beta chain stems from a study of OX40 agonist ivuxolimab in advanced cancers. Overall study context: Dosing consisted of intravenous ivuxolimab at 0.01 to 10 mg/kg every 2 weeks. Dose-escalation patients were diagnosed with hepatocellular carcinoma, melanoma, renal cell cancer or head and neck cancer. General study points: Specificity for antigen went undetermined in the expanded peripheral T cells. At doses 0.1 to 3.0 mg/kg, CD4+ and CD8+ clones expanded.

To note about this clone: Its cognate antigen is unknown.

The CDR3 consists of 14 residues. The germline V gene has CDR1 MNHEY and CDR2 SVGAGI. With V trimmed by 0 bases and J by 6 bases, 3 bases remained unmatched. Assay: immunoSEQ multiplex PCR; the TCRdb copy retains only in-frame clones and omits some. The sample yields over 20,000 clones, 75% to 90% seen once. V usage is TRBV6-5 and J usage is TRBJ1-2; 8 positions match TRBD1. The TCR comes from an adult with an advanced solid tumor such as melanoma, head and neck, liver or kidney cancer. The sequencing used CD4+ or CD8+ T cells sorted from blood, collected in a trial of the OX40 agonist ivuxolimab. The CDR3 spells CASSYSSTGDGYTF. The DNA for the CDR3 is TGTGCCAGCAGTTACTCGTCGACAGGGGATGGCTACACCTTC.